The 27 T cell receptor beta chains listed next were all sequenced from one sample in a study of T cells in localized non-small cell lung cancer. Produced via immunoSEQ multiplex PCR; TCRdb's table is partial and in-frame only. The sample has some 30,000 clones; 91% are singletons. This material consisted of peripheral blood mononuclear cells, taken before any cancer treatment. The receptors here all came from a female donor older than 55 with stage II lung adenocarcinoma.

The chain links TRBV7-2 to TRBJ2-7; D call uncertain. V was cut by 0 bases and J by 1 base, with 7 bases left in between. The V gene's germline CDR1 is SGHTA and CDR2 FQGNSA. CDR3 length equals 14 residues. This CDR3 is CASSLAGSSYEQYF. The DNA for the CDR3 is TGTGCCAGCAGCTTAGCGGGATCTTCCTACGAGCAGTACTTC.

This clone was counted a few times. Germline and junction disagree at one end, which may indicate a read error. V and J are TRBV4-2 and TRBJ1-2, with D unresolved. CDR3 length: 15 amino acids. Germline CDR1 is LGHNA and CDR2 is YNFKEQ. The CDR3 sequence is CASSQGYQDSYAYTF. The CDR3 nucleotides are TGTGCCAGCAGCCAAGGTTATCAGGACTCCTATGCCTACACCTTC.

The rearrangement links TRBV5-1 to TRBJ2-5; 11 bases match TRBD2. The germline gives CDR1 SGHRS, CDR2 YFSETQ. V lost 4 bases and J lost 5; bases outside the gene matches: 13. This CDR3 has 17 residues. CDR3 region: CASSLGLAGGLGETQYF. The CDR3, as DNA: TGCGCCAGCAGCCTCGGTCTAGCGGGAGGCTTGGGTGAGACCCAGTACTTC.

The chain employs TRBV28 and TRBJ2-2, with TRBD1 matching over 8 bases. With V trimmed by 1 base and J by 6 bases, 7 bases remained unmatched. CDR1 is MDHEN and CDR2 is SYDVKM in the germline V gene. CDR3 length: 16 amino acids. The CDR3 loop is CASSLFRGQGSGELFF. CDR3 DNA sequence: TGTGCCAGCAGTTTATTCAGAGGACAGGGATCCGGGGAGCTGTTTTTT.

This rearrangement joins TRBV6-5 to TRBJ1-1; D is unresolved. CDR1 and CDR2 (germline): MNHEY, SVGAGI. This CDR3 is 14 amino acids long. V was pared by 0 bases and J by 4 bases, with 9 bases between. The CDR3 region has the DNA TGTGCCAGCAGTTACTCGGGGAGAGGCACTGAAGCTTTCTTT. This gives the protein CASSYSGRGTEAFF.

In nucleotides, the CDR3 is TGTGCCAGCAGCCTGAGAGTGGTAAATCAGCCCCAGCATTTT. Translating it yields CASSLRVVNQPQHF. The V call is TRBV5-8, the J call TRBJ1-5; D gene uncertain. This CDR3 is 14 amino acids long. The V gene lost 4 bases and the J gene lost 4 bases, with 12 bases spanning the gap. Germline CDR1 and CDR2: SGHTS and YDEGEE.

The chain recombines TRBV27 with TRBJ2-7, with TRBD1 identical over 7 bases. CDR3 length: 13 amino acids. Trimming took 5 bases from V and 4 from J; bases not matched to a gene: 5. CDR1 MNHEY and CDR2 SMNVEV come from the germline V gene (reference sequence). Written as DNA, the CDR3 is TGTGCCAGCAGTCTTGTACAGGGGTACGAGCAGTACTTC. Translating gives CASSLVQGYEQYF.

The V call is TRBV9, the J call TRBJ1-5, with a possible D match to TRBD1 (5 bases). Trimming cost V 4 bases and J 9 bases, with 23 bases left between them. The CDR3 spans 16 residues. CDR1 is SGDLS and CDR2 is YYNGEE in the germline V gene. CDR3 amino acids: CASSLQTGVMGGPQHF. The CDR3 region has the DNA TGTGCCAGCAGCCTTCAGACGGGTGTAATGGGGGGGCCCCAGCATTTT.

This chain connects TRBV7-9 to TRBJ2-3, with 11 positions matching TRBD2. Germline CDR1 reads SEHNR; CDR2 reads FQNEAQ (reference sequence). The junction had 3 bases not matched to a gene; V was cut back by 2 bases and J by 2 bases. The CDR3 length is 16 residues. DNA for the CDR3: TGTGCCAGCAGCTTATGGGGACTAGCGGACACAGATACGCAGTATTTT. Encoded protein: CASSLWGLADTDTQYF.

The chain is built from TRBV6-1 and TRBJ2-7; D remains ambiguous. The CDR3 totals 15 residues. CDR1 and CDR2 (germline): MNHNS, SASEGT. Trimming cost V 1 base and J 0 bases, with 10 bases left between them. CDR3 bases: TGTGCCAGCAGTGAAGTAGCTTATAGCTCCTACGAGCAGTACTTC. Encoded protein: CASSEVAYSSYEQYF.

The genes are TRBV5-1 and TRBJ2-1, with D hard to call. Germline CDR1 reads SGHRS; CDR2 reads YFSETQ. The CDR3 consists of 15 residues. Trimming shortened V by 5 bases and J by 4 bases, and 16 bases separated the two germline ends. Here the CDR3 DNA reads TGCGCCAGCAGGGAGTTGTCCCTTCCTTACAATGAGCAGTTCTTC. Translated, it gives CASRELSLPYNEQFF.

The count of this clone is one. The chain joins TRBV5-5 to TRBJ1-2; 7 bases are shared with TRBD1. Trimming at V came to 1 base and at J to 3 bases, leaving 0 bases not matched to a gene. Per germline, CDR1 SGHKS and CDR2 YYEKEE (reference sequence). The CDR3 loop spans 13 amino acids. CDR3 in DNA: TGTGCCAGCAGCTTGACAGGGGACTATGGCTACACCTTC. Residues: CASSLTGDYGYTF.

V and J are TRBV7-9 and TRBJ1-1; D remains unclear. The CDR3 contains 12 residues. V dropped 5 bases and J dropped 1 base, with 5 bases sitting between them. Germline assignment: CDR1 SEHNR and CDR2 FQNEAQ (reference sequence). Here the CDR3 DNA reads TGTGCCAGCAGCACACAGAACACTGAAGCTTTCTTT. Its protein product is CASSTQNTEAFF.

The count of this clone is one. The chain recombines TRBV2 with TRBJ2-5; no clear D. Per germline, CDR1 SNHLY and CDR2 FYNNEI. Trimming took 6 bases from V and 1 from J, leaving 12 bases between them. This CDR3 spans 14 amino acids. CDR3 DNA: TGTGCCAGCAGAAGGCAGTCCAGCCAAGAGACCCAGTACTTC. The encoded protein is CASRRQSSQETQYF.

The chain links TRBV5-4 to TRBJ2-6; tentative D call: TRBD1 (6 bases). Germline V CDR1 and CDR2: SGHNT, YYREEE (reference sequence). Trimming left V 4 bases short and J 2 bases short, with 10 bases between. This CDR3 comprises 15 residues. The DNA for the CDR3 is TGTGCCAGCAGCGTCGGGACACCTGGGGCCAACGTCCTGACTTTC. This gives the protein CASSVGTPGANVLTF.

This chain uses TRBV18 with TRBJ2-2; weak D call: TRBD1 (5 bases). Looked up from germline, CDR1 is KGHSH and CDR2 is LQKENI. The CDR3 length is 16 residues. Trimming pared 2 bases from V and 1 base from J, leaving 11 bases between. CDR3 sequence: CASSPEDSMNTGELFF. CDR3 nucleotides: TGTGCCAGCTCACCAGAAGACAGCATGAACACCGGGGAGCTGTTTTTT.

V is TRBV28 and J is TRBJ2-7, with D tentatively TRBD2 (5 bases). The CDR3 has 13 residues. Germline loops: CDR1 MDHEN, CDR2 SYDVKM. Trimming took off 3 bases at V and 6 bases at J, with 12 bases between the two ends. In DNA form, the CDR3 reads TGTGCCAGCAGTTTGCGGACTCCTGGCGAGCAGTACTTC. The encoded protein is CASSLRTPGEQYF.

The chain links TRBV19 to TRBJ2-7; 8 bases are shared with TRBD1. From germline, CDR1 is LNHDA and CDR2 SQIVND (reference sequence). The CDR3 loop spans 13 amino acids. J gave up 2 bases and V 5 bases, and 2 bases lay outside the gene matches. The DNA of the CDR3 is TGTGCCAGTAGTCCGGGACAGGCCTACGAGCAGTACTTC. As protein: CASSPGQAYEQYF.

The chain recombines TRBV30 with TRBJ1-6; D not resolved. The CDR3 runs to 15 residues. Germline V CDR1 and CDR2: GTSNPN, SVGIG (reference sequence). Deletions cut 3 bases from V and 1 base from J, with 10 bases between. CDR3 sequence reads: CAWSDGQSYNSPLHF. CDR3 in DNA: TGTGCCTGGAGCGACGGTCAGTCCTATAATTCACCCCTCCACTTT.

The chain recombines TRBV9 with TRBJ2-1; D tentatively reads TRBD1 or TRBD2 (5 bases each). V gave up 6 bases and J gave up 9 bases, with 19 bases separating them. The CDR3 consists of 14 residues. Germline CDR1 reads SGDLS; CDR2 reads YYNGEE. The CDR3 region has the DNA TGTGCCAGCACCTCCTTCATCGAAGGGACTGAGCAGTTCTTC. This gives the protein CASTSFIEGTEQFF.

The CDR3 reads CASSWGPGTFNSPLHF. Here the CDR3 DNA reads TGTGCCAGCAGCTGGGGTCCCGGGACCTTCAATTCACCCCTCCACTTT. The rearrangement links TRBV5-4 to TRBJ1-6; D perhaps matches TRBD1 (5 bases). Trimming shortened V by 3 bases and J by 7 bases, and 17 bases separated the two germline ends. This CDR3 comprises 16 residues. The germline CDR1 and CDR2 sequences are SGHNT and YYREEE (reference sequence).

CDR3 in DNA: TGTGCCAGCAGCCACAGGACAGAAAAACTAACCGGGGAGCTGTTTTTT. Translated: CASSHRTEKLTGELFF. The J gene is TRBJ2-2, the V gene TRBV7-2; maybe TRBD1 (6 bases). CDR1 SGHTA and CDR2 FQGNSA come from the germline V gene. Trimming cost V 5 bases and J 5 bases, with 18 bases left between them. The CDR3 spans 16 residues.

In this sample, this clone turned up once. The V gene is TRBV7-2, the J gene TRBJ1-5, with 8 bases fitting TRBD1. This CDR3 is built from 15 residues. Germline values: CDR1 SGHTA, CDR2 FQGNSA. The junction had 8 bases not matched to a gene; V was cut back by 3 bases and J by 7 bases. CDR3 coding DNA: TGTGCCAGCAGCTTTGGACAGGGAGGTATACAGCCCCAGCATTTT. It codes for CASSFGQGGIQPQHF. The entire variable domain, with the rest obtained from reference TRBV7-2 and TRBJ1-5, is as follows: GAGVSQSPSNKVTEKGKDVELRCDPISGHTALYWYRQSLGQGLEFLIYFQGNSAPDKSGLPSDRFSAERTGGSVSTLTIQRTQQEDSAVYLCASSFGQGGIQPQHFGDGTRLSIL.

V is TRBV19 and J is TRBJ1-4; D is unclear. V lost 1 base and J 0 bases, leaving 9 bases between the germline ends. Germline V CDR1 and CDR2: LNHDA, SQIVND (reference sequence). The CDR3 contains 16 residues. The CDR3 reads CASSIGVTATNEKLFF. In DNA form, the CDR3 reads TGTGCCAGTAGTATAGGGGTGACGGCAACTAATGAAAAACTGTTTTTT.

This clone was seen a handful of times. This chain connects TRBV6-7 to TRBJ2-5; D is tentatively TRBD1 or TRBD2 (5 bases each). TRBV6-7 is recorded as an ORF, its role being uncertain. CDR3 length: 13 residues. V shed 6 bases and J shed 3 bases, with 11 bases lying between them. The CDR3 DNA is TGTGCCAGCAGCCCGAGGGGAAAAGAGACCCAGTACTTC. It codes for CASSPRGKETQYF.

The chain combines TRBV27 with TRBJ1-1, with D perhaps TRBD1 (5 bases). CDR3 length equals 16 residues. The germline CDR1 and CDR2 sequences are MNHEY and SMNVEV (reference sequence). V was pared by 7 bases and J by 1 base, with 19 bases between. CDR3 bases: TGTGCCAGCATCAACCCAAACCGGGGGAGGAACACTGAAGCTTTCTTT. Residues: CASINPNRGRNTEAFF.

This clone has just one count. The chain couples TRBV6-5 to TRBJ1-4; 10 nucleotides line up with TRBD1. The germline V gene has CDR1 MNHEY and CDR2 SVGAGI. Losses at the gene ends were 4 bases for V and 5 bases for J; bases not matched to a gene: 1. CDR3 length equals 14 residues. The CDR3 loop is CASSLTGGNEKLFF. The CDR3 bases are TGTGCCAGCAGTTTGACAGGGGGCAATGAAAAACTGTTTTTT.